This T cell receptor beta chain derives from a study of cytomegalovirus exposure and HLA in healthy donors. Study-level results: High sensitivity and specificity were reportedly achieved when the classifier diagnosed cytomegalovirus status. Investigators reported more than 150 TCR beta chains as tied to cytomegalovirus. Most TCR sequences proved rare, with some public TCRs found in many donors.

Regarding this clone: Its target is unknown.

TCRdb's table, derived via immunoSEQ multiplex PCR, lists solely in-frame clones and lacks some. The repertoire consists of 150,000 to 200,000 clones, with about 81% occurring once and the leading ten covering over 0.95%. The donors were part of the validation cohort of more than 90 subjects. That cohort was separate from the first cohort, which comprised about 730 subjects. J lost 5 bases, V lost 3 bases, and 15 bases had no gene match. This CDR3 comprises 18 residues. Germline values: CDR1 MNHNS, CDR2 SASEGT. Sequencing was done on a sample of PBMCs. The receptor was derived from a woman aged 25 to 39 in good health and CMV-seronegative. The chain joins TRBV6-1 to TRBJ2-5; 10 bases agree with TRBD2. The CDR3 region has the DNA TGTGCCAGCAGTGATCCCGGCGCTAGCGGGGGTTTCAGGGAGACCCAGTACTTC. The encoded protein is CASSDPGASGGFRETQYF.